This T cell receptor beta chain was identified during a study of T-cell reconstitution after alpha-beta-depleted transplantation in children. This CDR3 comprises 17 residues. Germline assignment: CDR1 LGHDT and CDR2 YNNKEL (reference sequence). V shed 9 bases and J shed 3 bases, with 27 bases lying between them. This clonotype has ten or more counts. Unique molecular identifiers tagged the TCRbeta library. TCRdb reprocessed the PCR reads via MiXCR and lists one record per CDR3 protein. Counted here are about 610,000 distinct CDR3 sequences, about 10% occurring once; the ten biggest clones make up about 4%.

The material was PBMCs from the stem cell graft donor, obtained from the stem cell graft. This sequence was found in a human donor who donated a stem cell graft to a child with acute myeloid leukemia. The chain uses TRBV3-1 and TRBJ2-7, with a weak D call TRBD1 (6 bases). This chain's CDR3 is CASLPGQPSLPYYEQYF. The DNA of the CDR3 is TGTGCCAGTTTACCGGGACAACCGTCCCTCCCATACTACGAGCAGTACTTC.